Given below is one T cell receptor beta chain in context. These data belong to a study of blood T cell repertoires in COVID-19. Whole-study context: The cDNA or gDNA used as material had been derived from T cells, B-cell-depleted T cells, or PBMCs.

All enrollees were roughly 18 to 89 years old and from fewer than 25 US areas. Membership in each cohort depended on participant-reported clinical history. The method was immunoSEQ multiplex PCR; TCRdb's version includes in-frame clones alone and lacks a portion of them. The sample yields about 220,000 clones, about 91% seen once. V shed 5 bases and J 1 base; nucleotides not matched to a gene: 5. This CDR3 spans 14 amino acids. Germline V gene lookup returns CDR1 SGHRS and CDR2 YFSETQ. This sequence was found in a woman between 40 and 50 years old with acute COVID-19. The specimen was PBMCs or T cells enriched from blood (not recorded which). The rearrangement links TRBV5-1 to TRBJ1-1, with TRBD1 matching over 7 bases. The CDR3 DNA reads as TGCGCCAGCAGTCCGGGACAGCAGAACACTGAAGCTTTCTTT. Protein sequence: CASSPGQQNTEAFF.